This T cell receptor (beta chain) was profiled in a study of lymphopenia after photon versus proton radiotherapy. Study-wide points: Only patients who died were analyzed for survival; proton advantage is unproven.

A word on this clone: Its antigen remains unidentified.

TCRdb keeps only in-frame clones here, not all; method: immunoSEQ multiplex PCR. The sample yields around 63,000 clones, approximately 83% seen once. V trimming: 8 bases; J trimming: 5 bases; junction bases outside the gene matches: 4. Germline lookup yields CDR1 MNHNS and CDR2 SASEGT. CDR3 length: 13 amino acids. The rearrangement joins TRBV6-1 to TRBJ2-4; 9 nucleotides agree with TRBD1. The TCR comes from a man aged 35-49 years with gastric cancer. Sequenced here: peripheral blood, sampled from a patient treated with photon-based radiotherapy. The CDR3 region is CASRGQGQNIQYF. CDR3 DNA sequence: TGTGCCAGCCGGGGACAGGGACAAAACATTCAGTACTTC.